This T cell receptor (beta chain) was found in a study of blood T cell repertoires in COVID-19. The overall study: Samples representing acute and convalescent COVID-19 were sourced from the United States, Italy and Spain.

J lost 9 bases, V lost 8 bases, and 10 bases had no gene match. CDR3 size: 15 residues. Germline loops: CDR1 MNHEY, CDR2 SVGAGI. In the original processing: Cell counts per sample came from amplifying reference gene primers. Measured with immunoSEQ multiplex PCR; TCRdb has only the in-frame clones, and not every one. That table supplies the V and J calls and clone size; D and trimming were determined from the DNA. The table records around 170,000 clones, around 83% of them present only once. The TCR originated in a human donor in a cohort sampled during active COVID-19. The source material was peripheral blood. V usage is TRBV6-5 and J usage is TRBJ1-6; TRBD1 aligns across 10 bases. DNA for the CDR3: TGTGCCAGCGGCACTACCGGGACAGGGGCTTCACCCCTCCACTTT. This gives the protein CASGTTGTGASPLHF.